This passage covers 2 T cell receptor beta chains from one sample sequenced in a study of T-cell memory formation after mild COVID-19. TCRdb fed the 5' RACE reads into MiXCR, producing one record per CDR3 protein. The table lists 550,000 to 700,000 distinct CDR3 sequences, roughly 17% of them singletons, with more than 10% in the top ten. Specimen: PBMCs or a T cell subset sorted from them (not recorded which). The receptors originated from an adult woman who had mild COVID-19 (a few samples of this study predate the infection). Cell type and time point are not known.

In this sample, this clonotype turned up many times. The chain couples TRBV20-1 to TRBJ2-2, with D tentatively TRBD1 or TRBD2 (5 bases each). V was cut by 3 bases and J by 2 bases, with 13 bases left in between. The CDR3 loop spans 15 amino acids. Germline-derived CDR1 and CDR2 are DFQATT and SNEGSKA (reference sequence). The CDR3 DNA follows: TGCAGTGCTAGGTTGGCAGGGAGAAACACCGGGGAGCTGTTTTTT. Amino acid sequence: CSARLAGRNTGELFF.

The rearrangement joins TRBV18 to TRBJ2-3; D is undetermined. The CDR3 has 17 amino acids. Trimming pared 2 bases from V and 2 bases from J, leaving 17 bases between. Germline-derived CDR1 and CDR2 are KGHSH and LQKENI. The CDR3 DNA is TGTGCCAGCTCACCAGGTGATGGGCCTTCGATCACAGATACGCAGTATTTT. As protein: CASSPGDGPSITDTQYF. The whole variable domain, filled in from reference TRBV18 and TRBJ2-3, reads NAGVMQNPRHLVRRRGQEARLRCSPMKGHSHVYWYRQLPEEGLKFMVYLQKENIIDESGMPKERFSAEFPKEGPSILRIQQVVRGDSAAYFCASSPGDGPSITDTQYFGPGTRLTVL.